A single sample gave rise to the 3 T cell receptor beta chains below, sequenced in a study of shared clonotypes between healthy human individuals. Terminally differentiated effector memory CD45RA+ cells were excluded from the naive CD8 cells, which were CD45RO-negative and positively selected for CCR7. The table came from immunoSEQ multiplex PCR; TCRdb's copy has only in-frame clones and leaves some out. The sample consists of 550,000 to 600,000 clones, 95% to 98% of them appearing once. Sequencing input: naive CD8+ T cells sorted from blood. All receptors come from a man aged 25-45 years in good health.

This sequence joins TRBV28 and TRBJ2-7, with no clear D. Germline V gene lookup returns CDR1 MDHEN and CDR2 SYDVKM. With 8 bases removed from V and 3 bases from J, the gap between germline ends came to 17 bases. The CDR3 contains 14 residues. The CDR3 DNA follows: TGTGCCAGCTCACCTTACACGGAAGGCTACGAGCAGTACTTC. Protein sequence: CASSPYTEGYEQYF.

The chain is built from TRBV23-1 and TRBJ1-5, with 9 bases matching TRBD1. TRBV23-1 is an ORF for which the function is uncertain. J gave up 6 bases and V 2 bases, and 14 bases lay outside the gene matches. The CDR3 is made up of 18 amino acids. CDR3 loop: CASSQTNYRDRDCQPQHF. CDR3 coding DNA: TGCGCCAGCAGTCAAACAAATTACCGGGACAGGGATTGTCAGCCCCAGCATTTT.

Of note for this clone: Germline is not matched at one junction end, which may reflect a read error. The chain carries TRBV9 and TRBJ2-1; tentatively, D is TRBD1 or TRBD2 (5 bases each). CDR3 length: 17 residues. Germline assignment: CDR1 SGDLS and CDR2 YYNGEE. The CDR3 bases are TGTGCCAGCAGCGAGCCCCGGGGCGTCGTCTCCTTCAATGAGCAGTTCTTC. It specifies CASSEPRGVVSFNEQFF.